The clone carrying this TCR delta chain was found a few times. The likely explanation is a read error, given a far larger clone one base away. Germline CDR1 and CDR2: GEAIGNYY and EKD. The CDR3 consists of 19 residues. V trimming: 2 bases; J trimming: 0 bases; junction bases outside the gene matches: 17. This sample stems from a study of gamma-delta T cells after stem cell transplantation. TCRdb re-analyzed the RT-PCR reads via CATT. Of approximately 1,000 delta-chain clones in the sample, 3% to 4% were seen once. The TCR originated in a human donor. It is not recorded whose cells these are; they may come from a transplant donor. The sample taken for sequencing was gamma-delta T cells. J is TRDJ1 and V is TRDV2; 7 positions agree with TRDD3. The CDR3, as DNA: TGTGCCTGTGACATCTGTATTCCCCAATACTGGGGTTACACCGATAAACTCATCTTT. This codes for CACDICIPQYWGYTDKLIF.